This is a list of T cell receptor beta chains from one sample in a study of metastatic and nonmetastatic thyroid tumors. Using MiXCR, TCRdb re-called clones from the PCR reads. The sample consists of tens of thousands of clones, more than 20% of them appearing once. The sample was blood. Receptor source: a female donor with papillary thyroid cancer or a benign thyroid nodule (not recorded which). Some clones in this sample may be carry-over from other donors' samples. Both conserved end residues are part of each CDR3. Each record gives: J gene, D gene, clone size, V gene, CDR3 protein, CDR3 DNA. D genes are given only for firm matches. For some rows the clone size is stated as once, few or many, or as a class when expanded; others skip it.

TRBJ2-3 TRBD2 NA TRBV30 CAWSDLAGDTDTQYF TGTGCCTGGAGTGATCTAGCGGGGGACACAGATACGCAGTATTTT
TRBJ1-2 NA NA TRBV5-4 CASSLLGGASYGYTF TGTGCCAGCAGCCTCCTGGGGGGGGCGAGCTATGGCTACACCTTC
TRBJ1-3 NA few TRBV15 CATSRGAYSGGNTIYF TGTGCCACCAGCAGAGGAGCTTACAGCGGGGGAAACACCATATATTTT
TRBJ2-1 NA many TRBV19 CASSILLDLEQFF TGTGCCAGTAGTATATTATTGGATCTTGAGCAGTTCTTC
TRBJ1-2 NA NA TRBV20-1 CSARDQGKKLNYGYTF TGCAGTGCTAGAGATCAAGGAAAGAAGCTCAACTATGGCTACACCTTC
TRBJ1-6 NA NA TRBV4-1 CASSQAGASPLHF TGCGCCAGCAGCCAAGCGGGCGCTTCACCCCTCCACTTT
TRBJ2-7 NA NA TRBV5-1 CASSFGLDSWEQYF TGCGCCAGCAGCTTCGGACTGGACTCCTGGGAGCAGTACTTC
TRBJ2-6 NA few TRBV9 CASSVNLGDSSGANVLTF TGTGCCAGCAGCGTAAATTTGGGGGATTCCTCTGGGGCCAACGTCCTGACTTTC
TRBJ1-1 NA NA TRBV4-1 CASSQDVDPRVIGAFF TGCGCCAGCAGCCAAGACGTTGATCCGAGGGTGATCGGAGCTTTCTTT
TRBJ1-5 NA NA TRBV19 CASSIVGGILYQPQHF TGTGCCAGTAGTATAGTCGGGGGGATTCTGTATCAGCCCCAGCATTTT
TRBJ2-7 TRBD2 once TRBV11-2 CASSGLTSATHEQYF TGCGCCAGCAGCGGTCTGACTAGCGCGACCCACGAGCAGTACTTC
TRBJ1-2 TRBD1 NA TRBV11-2 CASSWDRAYGYTF TGTGCCAGCAGCTGGGACAGAGCCTATGGCTACACCTTC
TRBJ1-2 NA many TRBV10-3 CAIRETVDYTF TGTGCCATCCGAGAGACAGTCGACTACACCTTC
TRBJ2-5 NA NA TRBV27 CASSLRGTRTQYF TGTGCCAGCAGTTTAAGAGGTACCCGAACCCAGTACTTC
TRBJ2-5 TRBD2 many TRBV24-1 CATSEGGLGRETQYF TGTGCCACCAGTGAGGGGGGACTAGGGAGGGAGACCCAGTACTTC
TRBJ1-1 NA NA TRBV5-4 CASSFKRGLAEAFF TGTGCCAGCAGCTTCAAGAGGGGTTTGGCTGAAGCTTTCTTT
TRBJ1-1 TRBD1 few TRBV28 CASSPRDSPTEAFF TGTGCCAGCAGTCCAAGGGACAGTCCCACTGAAGCTTTCTTT
TRBJ2-1 TRBD2 medium-sized TRBV5-1 CASSIAGSSYNEQFF TGCGCCAGCAGCATAGCGGGAAGCTCCTACAATGAGCAGTTCTTC
TRBJ1-5 NA NA TRBV5-5 CASSRRVYSNQPQHF TGTGCCAGCAGCCGCCGGGTTTATAGCAATCAGCCCCAGCATTTT
TRBJ2-7 NA many TRBV12-3/TRBV12-4 CASSFSGDLYEQYF TGTGCCAGCAGTTTCTCAGGGGATCTCTACGAGCAGTACTTC
TRBJ2-7 NA NA TRBV3-1 CASSPGSDEQYF TGTGCCAGCAGTCCCGGATCCGACGAGCAGTACTTC
TRBJ2-7 NA many TRBV18 CASSPGPGVSYEQYF TGTGCCAGCTCACCAGGGCCGGGAGTCTCTTACGAGCAGTACTTC
TRBJ1-2 NA many TRBV5-1 CASSPPGDHYGYTF TGCGCCAGCAGCCCCCCAGGGGATCACTATGGCTACACCTTC
TRBJ1-5 NA medium-sized TRBV19 CASTADRRYQPQHF TGTGCCAGTACCGCAGACAGGCGTTATCAGCCCCAGCATTTT
TRBJ2-1 TRBD2 few TRBV2 CASRRTSGAYNEQFF TGTGCCAGCAGGCGGACTAGCGGGGCATACAATGAGCAGTTCTTC
TRBJ1-2 TRBD1 NA TRBV20-1 CSAGDRVVEGYTF TGCAGTGCTGGCGACAGGGTCGTAGAGGGCTACACCTTC
TRBJ2-5 TRBD1 many TRBV20-1 CSAQSDRDIETQYF TGCAGTGCACAGTCGGACAGGGATATAGAGACCCAGTACTTC
TRBJ2-5 NA few TRBV10-2 CATRQGLQETQYF TGCGCCACCAGGCAGGGACTCCAAGAGACCCAGTACTTC
TRBJ2-7 NA once TRBV2 CASSTGVSRGGSYEQYF TGTGCCAGCAGTACAGGGGTCTCCAGGGGGGGCTCCTACGAGCAGTACTTC
TRBJ2-1 TRBD1 NA TRBV28 CASSSDRGSSYNEQFF TGTGCCAGCAGTAGCGACAGGGGAAGCTCCTACAATGAGCAGTTCTTC
TRBJ2-1 TRBD2 many TRBV18 CASLSGRASNEQFF TGTGCCAGCTTAAGCGGGAGGGCGTCCAATGAGCAGTTCTTC
TRBJ2-7 NA many TRBV4-3 CASSQAETSIRDTWVYEQYF TGCGCCAGCAGCCAAGCTGAAACTTCTATCCGGGACACCTGGGTTTACGAGCAGTACTTC
TRBJ2-1 NA few TRBV6-1 CASTGRDEQFF TGTGCCAGCACAGGGCGGGATGAGCAGTTCTTC
TRBJ2-3 NA few TRBV12-3/TRBV12-4 CASTTSDPSTDTQYF TGTGCCAGCACAACTTCAGACCCGAGCACAGATACGCAGTATTTT
TRBJ2-5 TRBD1 many TRBV27 CASSSTGVETQYF TGTGCCAGCAGTTCGACAGGGGTAGAGACCCAGTACTTC
TRBJ2-3 NA many TRBV11-2 CASMSPYSTDTQYF TGTGCCAGCATGTCCCCCTATTCCACAGATACGCAGTATTTT
TRBJ2-7 NA NA TRBV5-1 CASSLGTVSYEQYF TGCGCCAGCAGCTTGGGGACAGTTTCCTACGAGCAGTACTTC
TRBJ2-7 TRBD1 many TRBV4-1 CASSHGQVNYEQYF TGCGCCAGCAGCCACGGACAGGTAAACTACGAGCAGTACTTC
TRBJ2-3 NA many TRBV20-1 CSARDFLLVDTQYF TGCAGTGCCAGGGACTTTTTACTAGTCGATACGCAGTATTTT
TRBJ2-3 TRBD2 NA TRBV18 CASSPGLAGFTDTQYF TGTGCCAGCTCACCGGGACTAGCGGGATTCACAGATACGCAGTATTTT
TRBJ2-1 NA many TRBV19 CASNAYNEQFF TGTGCCAGTAATGCCTACAATGAGCAGTTCTTC
TRBJ1-4 NA many TRBV18 CASSLRKSVGVNEKLFF TGTGCCAGCTCACTTCGGAAAAGTGTGGGGGTGAATGAAAAACTGTTTTTT
TRBJ1-6 NA many TRBV11-2 CASSPSGGTGPYNSPLHF TGTGCCAGCAGCCCGTCGGGAGGCACGGGGCCTTATAATTCACCCCTCCACTTT
TRBJ2-5 NA few TRBV3-1 CASSQVQETQYF TGTGCCAGCAGCCAAGTTCAGGAGACCCAGTACTTC
TRBJ1-2 NA once TRBV3-1 CASSHDATSHYGYTF TGTGCCAGCAGCCATGACGCCACTAGTCACTATGGCTACACCTTC
TRBJ2-7 NA NA TRBV6-1 CASRLSESYEQYF TGTGCCAGCAGACTCAGCGAATCCTACGAGCAGTACTTC
TRBJ2-7 NA NA TRBV12-3/TRBV12-4 CASSFGFYEQYF TGTGCCAGCAGTTTCGGGTTTTACGAGCAGTACTTC
TRBJ2-7 NA NA TRBV4-1 CASSQDNLLAYEQYF TGCGCCAGCAGCCAAGACAATCTACTAGCCTACGAGCAGTACTTC
TRBJ1-5 NA few TRBV19 CASSILRQPQHF TGTGCCAGTAGTATACTCCGTCAGCCCCAGCATTTT
TRBJ1-2 NA few TRBV12-3/TRBV12-4 CASSIRDINYGYTF TGTGCCAGCAGCATCAGGGACATCAACTATGGCTACACCTTC
TRBJ2-3 TRBD1 once TRBV20-1 CSVGRQGLTDTQYF TGCAGCGTGGGGCGACAGGGCCTCACAGATACGCAGTATTTT
TRBJ1-6 NA medium-sized TRBV2 CASSGQGTNNSPLHF TGTGCCAGCAGTGGGCAGGGGACAAATAATTCACCCCTCCACTTT
TRBJ1-1 TRBD1 many TRBV28 CASRPKRHRGLRGNTEAFF TGTGCCAGCAGACCGAAAAGACACAGGGGACTGAGGGGAAACACTGAAGCTTTCTTT
TRBJ2-1 TRBD1 NA TRBV6-1 CASSPRDRLGNEQFF TGTGCCAGCAGTCCAAGGGACAGGTTAGGCAATGAGCAGTTCTTC
TRBJ2-5 NA few TRBV28 CAISFRTVGIETQYF TGTGCCATCAGTTTTAGGACAGTGGGAATAGAGACCCAGTACTTC
TRBJ2-6 NA many TRBV5-4 CASSLVSQATSGANVLTF TGTGCCAGCAGCTTGGTGTCCCAGGCCACCTCTGGGGCCAACGTCCTGACTTTC
TRBJ1-4 TRBD1 many TRBV9 CASSMGQELTTNEKLFF TGTGCCAGCAGCATGGGACAGGAATTAACAACTAATGAAAAACTGTTTTTT
TRBJ2-5 TRBD2 many TRBV6-1 CASKRGTEETQYF TGTGCCAGCAAGCGGGGTACTGAAGAGACCCAGTACTTC